This entry describes one TCR beta chain. The clone's antigen remains unknown. No much larger clone exists at a distance of one base, and base qualities are not known. TCRbeta CDR3 regions were amplified from genomic DNA by means of the immunoSEQ Assay, a bias-controlled multiplex PCR. On the study's bioinformatics: The number of nucleated cells in each sample was estimated by amplification of reference gene primers within the assay. To quantify the absolute abundance of each unique TCRbeta CDR3 rearrangement, sequence reads were collapsed and filtered. For each sample, productive Simpson clonality was calculated by taking the square root of Simpson's diversity index across productive rearrangements. Held by TCRdb, this immuneACCESS table contains in-frame sequences only and omits some clones. Under half of the omission traces to an unresolved V gene where checked; the cause of the rest is unknown. V and J calls and clone size are copied from that table; D and trimming were computed from the DNA. For this sample the table gives 200,000 to 250,000 clones, of which under 85% were detected only once. The top ten constitute about 1.8% of the sample.

The sample originates from a study of blood T cell repertoires in COVID-19 (TCRdb year 2020). About the full investigation: Samples from collaborators originated in the United States, Italy and Spain and spanned both the acute and convalescent phases of COVID-19. The prospective study material was composed of cDNA or gDNA derived from T cells, B-cell-depleted T cells, or PBMCs. Deeply sampled blood TCRbeta repertoires from subjects exposed to, actively infected with, or recovered from COVID-19 were included in the dataset. The repertoires were released in a freely available public database intended as a resource for research on the immune response to SARS-CoV-2. The samples were drawn from the first 160 participants of the ongoing ImmuneRACE study and from some 1,300 subjects provided by 6 global collaborators. A de-identified subject ID, COVID-19 status, age in years and sex were almost always included in the sample metadata. Where available, HLA class I and class II types were obtained from metadata supplied by the sample provider rather than from assay-based typing. What the study reported, not specific to this receptor: How much clinical and demographic metadata was included differed by source and by participant, and the metadata was provided uncurated.

Enrolling through a virtual design, the prospective study's participants ranged in age from about 18 to 89 years and lived across about two dozen United States geographic areas. Cohort assignment in the prospective study relied on participant-reported clinical history from a screening survey and a study questionnaire. Recovered participants in ImmuneRACE Cohort 3 were defined as having two consecutive negative NP/OP PCR tests, clearance from a healthcare professional, or resolution of symptoms. In the prospective study, mobile phlebotomists collected whole blood, serum and a nasopharyngeal or oropharyngeal swab from each participant. Participants in the prospective study had the option to provide additional blood draws and questionnaires over a roughly two-month period. Blood samples from the prospective study were shipped frozen or at room temperature prior to DNA extraction. At the junction V is shortened by 5 bases and J by 11 bases; bases outside the gene matches: 7. The CDR3 sequence holds 12 residues, the cysteine and phenylalanine included. Just CDR3 DNA is preserved here, 36 bases in frame from base 1.

Sequenced: PBMCs or T cells enriched from blood (not recorded which). The rearrangement combines TRBV12-3 or TRBV12-4 with TRBJ1-1; TRBD1 fits 8 bases in the junction. The clonotype comes from a man in his fifties or sixties who had recovered from COVID-19. The CDR3 protein sequence reads: CASSTHRGMAFF. The sequenced DNA: TGTGCCAGCAGTACTCACAGGGGGATGGCTTTCTTT.